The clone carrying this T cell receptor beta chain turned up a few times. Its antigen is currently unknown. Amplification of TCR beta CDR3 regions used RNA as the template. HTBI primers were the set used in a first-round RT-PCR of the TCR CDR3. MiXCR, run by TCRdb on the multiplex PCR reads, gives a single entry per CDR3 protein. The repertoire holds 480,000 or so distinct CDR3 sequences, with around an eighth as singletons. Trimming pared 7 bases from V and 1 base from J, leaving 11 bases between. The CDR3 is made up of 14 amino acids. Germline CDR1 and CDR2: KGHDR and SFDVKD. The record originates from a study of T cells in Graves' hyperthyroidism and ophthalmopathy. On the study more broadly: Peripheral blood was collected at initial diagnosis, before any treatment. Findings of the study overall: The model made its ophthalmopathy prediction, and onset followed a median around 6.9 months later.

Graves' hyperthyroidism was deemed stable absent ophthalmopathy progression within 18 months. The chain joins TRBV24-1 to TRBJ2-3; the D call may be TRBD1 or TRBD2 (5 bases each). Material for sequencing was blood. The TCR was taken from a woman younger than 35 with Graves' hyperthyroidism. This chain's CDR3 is CATSPRDGTDTQYF. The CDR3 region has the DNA TGTGCCACCAGCCCCAGGGACGGCACAGATACGCAGTATTTT.